The rows below give T cell receptor beta chains drawn from one sample of a study of blood T cell repertoires in COVID-19. Only in-frame clones appear in the TCRdb table, and some are missing; sequencing was by immunoSEQ multiplex PCR. The table includes roughly 200,000 clones, 65% to 90% detected once. The sample consisted of peripheral blood. The source of these receptors is a man of 80 years or more with acute or convalescent COVID-19. The CDR3 runs from the conserved cysteine through the conserved F or W. Fields, in order: D gene, V gene, J gene, CDR3 protein. The D gene is left open where the match is weak.

TRBD1	TRBV2	TRBJ1-5	CASGRAGGKGNQPQHF
TRBD1	TRBV7-6	TRBJ2-3	CASSFATGVSTDTQYF
TRBD2	TRBV14	TRBJ2-5	CASKRELGETQYF
-	TRBV7-9	TRBJ1-4	CASSLTVNEKLFF
TRBD1	TRBV3-1/TRBV3-2	TRBJ2-5	CASGGQVFGTQYF
-	TRBV19	TRBJ2-1	CASSIVKGLGEQFF
TRBD2	TRBV5-1	TRBJ2-7	CASSPGLAGAFYEQYF
-	TRBV11-2	TRBJ1-1	CASSFFSGHEGAFF
TRBD1	TRBV19	TRBJ2-2	CASKPDRDNTGELFF
-	TRBV18	TRBJ2-3	CASSPGFTDTQYF
-	TRBV12-3/TRBV12-4	TRBJ1-6	CASRGILDSPLHF
TRBD2	TRBV7-2	TRBJ2-1	CASSVGRLAGVGNEQFF
TRBD2	TRBV11-2	TRBJ2-5	CASSLSLAGRETQYF
TRBD2	TRBV4-3	TRBJ2-3	CASSQTSGSTDTQYF
TRBD2	TRBV18	TRBJ2-7	CASSLAGGPGYEQYF
-	TRBV5-3	TRBJ1-3	CAPGSTIYF
-	TRBV6-1	TRBJ2-7	CASSEEGGLSGRGFYEQYF
-	TRBV7-9	TRBJ2-7	CASSGTETYEQYF
-	TRBV6-1	TRBJ1-2	CASSETAYYGYTF
TRBD1	TRBV29-1	TRBJ1-2	CSVVAGTASYGYTF
TRBD1	TRBV7-2	TRBJ1-3	CASSIPGQGNTIYF
TRBD1	TRBV19	TRBJ1-1	CASSFRQGVEAFF
-	TRBV6-2/TRBV6-3	TRBJ1-5	CASSYRDKGNQPQHF
-	TRBV19	TRBJ1-2	CASREMAYGYTF
-	TRBV28	TRBJ1-2	CASSFPDRIYGYTF
-	TRBV10-3	TRBJ2-7	CAIGSSYEQYF
-	TRBV5-4	TRBJ2-1	CASSRWGENNEQFF
TRBD2	TRBV6-6	TRBJ2-5	CASNLAGGHQETQYF
-	TRBV7-9	TRBJ2-7	CASSLVEYEQYF
TRBD1	TRBV28	TRBJ1-1	CASKSPRQGGNTEAFF
TRBD2	TRBV18	TRBJ2-1	CASSPPRTSGRAYNEQFF
TRBD1	TRBV7-6	TRBJ2-2	CASSLGQGASGELFF
-	TRBV6-5	TRBJ1-6	CASSYLGEGNSPLHF
-	TRBV27	TRBJ1-5	CASRGQPNQPQHF
-	TRBV4-1	TRBJ1-2	CASSQGNVGMNTF
TRBD1	TRBV9	TRBJ2-3	CASSLEGASTDTQYF
TRBD1	TRBV7-2	TRBJ1-3	CASSSAGGRSGNTIYF
-	TRBV30	TRBJ2-1	CAWADSINEQFF
-	TRBV9	TRBJ1-1	CASSVVVTENTEAFF
TRBD2	TRBV24-1	TRBJ2-1	CATPALIAGGPSNEQFF
-	TRBV21-1	TRBJ2-1	CASSKRREGHDEQFF
TRBD2	TRBV13	TRBJ2-1	CASSVRLAGLEQFF
TRBD1	TRBV7-8	TRBJ2-6	CASSPKQGSGANVLTF
TRBD1	TRBV7-2	TRBJ1-5	CASSLYTGVTGNQPQHF
TRBD1	TRBV27	TRBJ1-6	CASTSDRGGSPLHF
-	TRBV24-1	TRBJ2-3	CATSGASGLLQYF
TRBD1	TRBV11-2	TRBJ2-7	CASSLTTGGAEQYF
-	TRBV20-1	TRBJ1-1	CRGGRNTEAFF
-	TRBV30	TRBJ2-3	CAWRISGRTDTQYF
-	TRBV4-1	TRBJ2-4	CASSQGPLESNIQYF
TRBD2	TRBV4-1	TRBJ2-7	CASSQVSGRRDEQYF